The 16 T cell receptor beta chains below come from one sample, sequenced in a study of CD4 T cells in relation to SARS-CoV-2 and coronaviruses. Assay used: immunoSEQ multiplex PCR; TCRdb lists only in-frame clones, some missing. The table includes 35,000 to 40,000 clones, around 89% detected once. Specimen: memory CD4+ T cells from PBMCs. The receptor source for this set is an adult with COVID-19.

V and J are TRBV6-1 and TRBJ2-7; 8 positions match TRBD1. This CDR3 spans 15 amino acids. The germline CDR1 and CDR2 sequences are MNHNS and SASEGT. V gave up 5 bases and J gave up 8 bases; unmatched junction bases: 14. CDR3 coding DNA: TGTGCCAGCAGTAGCCTTGGGGACAGGCCCCCTAAGCAGTACTTC. Residues: CASSSLGDRPPKQYF.

V is TRBV3-1 (or the pseudogene TRBV3-2) and J is TRBJ2-7; D call uncertain. Trimming shortened V by 3 bases and J by 3 bases, and 12 bases separated the two germline ends. The CDR3 sequence is 14 residues long. Germline V lookup: CDR1 LGHDT, CDR2 YNNKEL (reference sequence). The CDR3 DNA is TGTGCCAGCAGCCACCGATCAGAACTCTACGAGCAGTACTTC. This gives the protein CASSHRSELYEQYF.

The chain joins TRBV5-8 to TRBJ2-2; D might be TRBD1 or TRBD2, each matching 6 bases. From germline, CDR1 is SGHTS and CDR2 YDEGEE. The CDR3 contains 16 residues. V lost 0 bases, J lost 3 bases, and 12 bases lay in between. The CDR3 sequence is CASSLAWGAYTGELFF. The CDR3 DNA is TGTGCCAGCAGCTTGGCCTGGGGGGCTTACACCGGGGAGCTGTTTTTT.

The gene calls are TRBV7-2 and TRBJ2-1; 7 bases match TRBD1. CDR3 length equals 15 residues. V shed 3 bases and J 7 bases; nucleotides not matched to a gene: 9. Germline CDR1 and CDR2: SGHTA and FQGNSA. The CDR3 DNA reads TGTGCCAGCAGCTTTGACAGGGCCTCAAATAATGAGCAGTTCTTC. Residues: CASSFDRASNNEQFF.

The V gene is TRBV9, the J gene TRBJ1-2; the D gene is possibly TRBD1 (5 bases). The CDR3 length is 14 residues. Germline assignment: CDR1 SGDLS and CDR2 YYNGEE. With 1 base removed from V and 2 bases from J, the gap between germline ends came to 9 bases. The CDR3 DNA reads TGTGCCAGCAGCGTATCGTCAGGGAACTATGGCTACACCTTC. Protein sequence: CASSVSSGNYGYTF.

The genes are TRBV18 and TRBJ2-1, with TRBD1 matching over 11 bases. Germline-derived CDR1 and CDR2 are KGHSH and LQKENI. V was pared by 5 bases and J by 6 bases, with 9 bases of the junction left unmatched. CDR3 length: 16 amino acids. The CDR3 here is CASSSVRTGGCNEQFF. Written as DNA, the CDR3 is TGTGCCAGCTCATCTGTTCGGACAGGGGGCTGCAATGAGCAGTTCTTC.

The CDR3 loop is CASSIGQVGTQYF. The CDR3 nucleotides are TGTGCCAGTAGTATCGGGCAGGTAGGGACCCAGTACTTC. This chain links TRBV19 with TRBJ2-5, with no clear D. V was cut by 3 bases and J by 7 bases, with 12 bases left in between. This CDR3 is built from 13 residues. Germline CDR1 is LNHDA and CDR2 is SQIVND (reference sequence). Using reference TRBV19 and TRBJ2-5 for the parts outside the CDR3, the full variable domain is DGGITQSPKYLFRKEGQNVTLSCEQNLNHDAMYWYRQDPGQGLRLIYYSQIVNDFQKGDIAEGYSVSREKKESFPLTVTSAQKNPTAFYLCASSIGQVGTQYFGPGTRLLVL.

The gene calls are TRBV6-1 and TRBJ1-4, with TRBD1 matching 7 bases. Trimming took 4 bases from V and 5 from J; bases not matched to a gene: 13. Per germline, CDR1 MNHNS and CDR2 SASEGT. The CDR3 spans 17 residues. This chain's CDR3 is CASSARQGGKGNEKLFF. Here the CDR3 DNA reads TGTGCCAGCAGTGCCCGACAGGGAGGTAAAGGGAATGAAAAACTGTTTTTT.

The rearrangement joins TRBV4-2 to TRBJ2-2; D gene unclear. The germline gives CDR1 LGHNA, CDR2 YNFKEQ. The CDR3 contains 13 residues. V was cut by 0 bases and J by 8 bases, with 7 bases left in between. CDR3 sequence (DNA): TGTGCCAGCAGCCAAGATTATAATGGGGAGCTGTTTTTT. Translating it yields CASSQDYNGELFF.

The rearrangement joins TRBV7-6 to TRBJ2-1, with TRBD2 matching over 9 bases. This CDR3 region has 17 residues. Trimming removed 4 bases from V and 7 bases from J; junction bases left unmatched: 14. Germline V gene data show CDR1 as SGHVS and CDR2 as FNYEAQ. CDR3 in amino acids: CASSYAAGGALENEQFF. CDR3 coding DNA: TGTGCCAGCAGCTATGCCGCGGGGGGGGCCCTCGAGAATGAGCAGTTCTTC.

The chain links TRBV30 to TRBJ1-4, with a possible D match to TRBD1 (6 bases). V lost 5 bases and J 7 bases, leaving 20 bases between the germline ends. Germline V gives CDR1 GTSNPN, CDR2 SVGIG (reference sequence). The CDR3 is made up of 15 amino acids. The CDR3 sequence: CAWGGPGTSFEKLFF. CDR3 nucleotides: TGTGCCTGGGGTGGTCCCGGGACATCCTTTGAAAAACTGTTTTTT.

In this sample, this clone turned up once. The chain recombines TRBV20-1 with TRBJ1-1; 7 nucleotides agree with TRBD1. The CDR3 is 15 residues long. V was clipped by 3 bases and J by 0 bases; unmatched bases: 7. The germline V gene encodes CDR1 DFQATT and CDR2 SNEGSKA (reference sequence). The CDR3 sequence is CSASTGALVNTEAFF. The CDR3 region has the DNA TGCAGTGCTAGTACAGGGGCGCTGGTGAACACTGAAGCTTTCTTT.

The J gene is TRBJ2-5, the V gene TRBV7-3; TRBD1 matches 8 bases. Germline V gene sequence: CDR1 SGHTA, CDR2 FQGTGA. This CDR3 spans 14 amino acids. V lost 5 bases and J lost 3; bases outside the gene matches: 5. CDR3 residues: CASSPGDRKETQYF. The CDR3 region has the DNA TGTGCCAGCAGCCCGGGGGACAGGAAAGAGACCCAGTACTTC. Supplemented by reference TRBV7-3 and TRBJ2-5, the full variable domain reads GAGVSQTPSNKVTEKGKYVELRCDPISGHTALYWYRQSLGQGPEFLIYFQGTGAADDSGLPNDRFFAVRPEGSVSTLKIQRTERGDSAVYLCASSPGDRKETQYFGPGTRLLVL.

V gene TRBV10-2 combines with J gene TRBJ2-5; D gene uncertain. Germline lookup yields CDR1 WSHSY and CDR2 SAAADI. Trimming cost V 2 bases and J 4 bases, with 2 bases left between them. This CDR3 region has 11 residues. The CDR3 coding sequence is TGCGCCAGCAGTGAGGCAGAGACCCAGTACTTC. This codes for CASSEAETQYF.

DNA of the CDR3: TGTGCCAGCAGGCCCACCTATAGCAATCAGCCCCAGCATTTT. Translating it yields CASRPTYSNQPQHF. V usage is TRBV2 and J usage is TRBJ1-5; D not certain. CDR1 is SNHLY and CDR2 is FYNNEI in the germline V gene. The CDR3 loop spans 14 amino acids. The V end was cut by 6 bases, the J end by 0 bases, with 9 bases between.

The chain has TRBV5-1 and TRBJ1-4; a weak D match, TRBD1 (6 bases). V was shortened by 4 bases and J by 3 bases, with 19 bases between the two germline ends. CDR1 SGHRS and CDR2 YFSETQ come from the germline V gene. The length of the CDR3 is 17 residues. In nucleotides, the CDR3 is TGCGCCAGCAGCATCAGCAGGGGTCGGGCGGCTAATGAAAAACTGTTTTTT. Translating gives CASSISRGRAANEKLFF. Together with reference TRBV5-1 and TRBJ1-4, the CDR3 gives the full variable domain: KAGVTQTPRYLIKTRGQQVTLSCSPISGHRSVSWYQQTPGQGLQFLFEYFSETQRNKGNFPGRFSGRQFSNSRSEMNVSTLELGDSALYLCASSISRGRAANEKLFFGSGTQLSVL.